This T cell receptor (beta chain) emerged from a study of human T cells and chemical hapten exposure. Overall study: The patients, most of them female, presented with alopecia areata, totalis or universalis.

Individual cDNA molecules received unique molecular identifiers in the library. From the RACE reads, TCRdb called clonotypes with MiXCR, one entry per CDR3 protein. The data contain about 97,000 distinct CDR3 sequences, 25% to 30% of them singletons. Study conclusions and caveats: With regard to DPC sensitization, TCRs above 1 in 1000 frequency did not change.

Time point specified: patch test 3, about 24 weeks after DPC sensitization. Described treatment: therapeutic diphenylcyclopropenone sensitization with weekly scalp DPC. Alopecia patients, 18 to 70 years old and DPC-suitable, served as donors. Points on this clonotype: The antigen is unknown. Relative to the germline gene, one junction end is altered; a read error may explain this.

Source: whole blood, taken in connection with sensitization to the hapten diphenylcyclopropenone (DPC). This receptor was taken from a man in his forties with alopecia areata. Some clones in this sample may be carry-over from other donors' samples.

The CDR3 bases are TGCAGTGCTAGAGACCTTCGGGCGGGAAAGAACTACGACCAGTACTTC. It encodes CSARDLRAGKNYDQYF. The chain uses TRBV20-1 and TRBJ2-7; weak D call: TRBD2 (6 bases). CDR3 length: 16 amino acids. CDR1 and CDR2 (germline): DFQATT, SNEGSKA (reference sequence).